A selection of T cell receptor beta chains follows, all from one sample in a study of blood T cell repertoires in COVID-19. Repertoires were generated with immunoSEQ multiplex PCR, while TCRdb's copy carries only in-frame clones and drops some. The repertoire holds about 110,000 clones, with about four fifths as singletons. Sequencing was performed on peripheral blood. The receptors shown here come from a woman between 65 and 79 years old with acute or convalescent COVID-19. Both conserved end residues are part of each CDR3. Each record gives: V gene, J gene, D gene, clone size, CDR3 protein, CDR3 DNA. A D gene is named only where the DNA matches it firmly. Only some rows state a clone size, as once, few, many or a class for expanded clones.

>TRBV18|TRBJ2-2|TRBD1|NA
CASSQLDRVTGELFF
TGTGCCAGCTCACAACTCGACAGGGTCACCGGGGAGCTGTTTTTT
>TRBV6-1|TRBJ2-5|NA|NA
CASSEVPTSYVQYF
TGTGCCAGCAGTGAAGTTCCGACATCTTACGTCCAGTACTTC
>TRBV3-1/TRBV3-2|TRBJ2-1|TRBD2|once
CASSQDLGGLAGVGEQFF
TGTGCCAGCAGCCAAGATCTTGGTGGACTAGCTGGAGTAGGTGAGCAGTTCTTC
>TRBV7-9|TRBJ1-1|NA|NA
CASSLVQENTEAFF
TGTGCCAGCAGCTTAGTCCAGGAGAACACTGAAGCTTTCTTT
>TRBV6-5|TRBJ1-6|NA|NA
CASRTGNNSPLHF
TGTGCCAGCAGAACAGGAAATAATTCACCCCTCCACTTT
>TRBV7-9|TRBJ1-2|TRBD1|NA
CASKKPWTGDNYGYTF
TGTGCCAGCAAAAAACCATGGACAGGGGATAACTATGGCTACACCTTC
>TRBV19|TRBJ2-4|NA|once
CASSGHLAKNIQYF
TGTGCCAGTTCGGGACACCTAGCCAAAAACATTCAGTACTTC
>TRBV11-3|TRBJ2-1|TRBD2|NA
CASSLEASGLAYNEQFF
TGTGCCAGCAGCTTAGAGGCTAGCGGGCTGGCCTACAATGAGCAGTTCTTC
>TRBV6-1|TRBJ1-5|NA|NA
CASSELGGGQPQHF
TGTGCCAGCAGTGAACTAGGGGGTGGTCAGCCCCAGCATTTT
>TRBV2|TRBJ2-1|NA|NA
CASSDSFGKSSYNEQFF
TGTGCCAGCAGTGACTCTTTCGGGAAGAGCTCCTACAATGAGCAGTTCTTC
>TRBV14|TRBJ1-1|NA|NA
CASSPLGRANTEAFF
TGTGCCAGCAGCCCCTTAGGCAGGGCGAACACTGAAGCTTTCTTT
>TRBV19|TRBJ1-5|NA|once
CASSISGDTGQPQHF
TGTGCCAGTAGTATTTCTGGGGACACCGGTCAGCCCCAGCATTTT
>TRBV5-1|TRBJ2-3|NA|NA
CASSKLDFSLADTQYF
TGCGCCAGCAGCAAACTGGACTTTTCCCTGGCGGATACGCAGTATTTT
>TRBV29-1|TRBJ1-4|NA|NA
CSVWGQREKLFF
TGCAGCGTTTGGGGGCAGAGAGAAAAACTGTTTTTT
>TRBV6-5|TRBJ1-2|NA|once
CASKSALQGNYGYTF
TGTGCCAGCAAATCAGCACTACAGGGTAACTATGGCTACACCTTC
>TRBV19|TRBJ1-5|TRBD1|NA
CASSPSDRGRQPQHF
TGTGCCAGTAGTCCATCGGACAGGGGGCGACAGCCCCAGCATTTT
>TRBV2|TRBJ1-2|NA|NA
CASSTTRSKQEIFRGYTF
TGTGCCAGCAGTACTACCCGATCCAAACAGGAGATTTTTCGTGGCTACACCTTC
>TRBV28|TRBJ2-1|NA|NA
CASIPAGLSSSYNEQFF
TGTGCCAGCATACCAGCGGGCCTGTCAAGCTCCTACAATGAGCAGTTCTTC
>TRBV2|TRBJ1-5|NA|NA
CASTGPRVGGNQPQHF
TGTGCCAGCACCGGACCTCGGGTGGGGGGGAATCAGCCCCAGCATTTT
>TRBV11-3|TRBJ2-1|TRBD2|NA
CASSLGLATYNEQFF
TGTGCCAGCAGCTTGGGACTAGCGACTTACAATGAGCAGTTCTTC
>TRBV7-6|TRBJ2-5|NA|NA
CASSLVRRRQAGETQYF
TGTGCCAGCAGCTTAGTGCGCCGTAGGCAGGCAGGAGAGACCCAGTACTTC
>TRBV11-1|TRBJ1-1|NA|NA
CASSLNRQLGTEAFF
TGTGCCAGCAGCTTAAATCGACAGCTCGGGACTGAAGCTTTCTTT
>TRBV4-1|TRBJ1-3|TRBD1|NA
CASSQERADRGPGNTIYF
TGCGCCAGCAGCCAAGAAAGGGCCGACAGGGGGCCTGGAAACACCATATATTTT
>TRBV5-4|TRBJ2-2|TRBD1|NA
CASSSVAGGLTGELFF
TGTGCCAGCAGCTCGGTCGCAGGGGGATTGACCGGGGAGCTGTTTTTT
>TRBV28|TRBJ1-3|TRBD1|NA
CASSQGQGGNTIYF
TGTGCCAGCAGCCAGGGACAGGGTGGAAACACCATATATTTT
>TRBV3-1/TRBV3-2|TRBJ1-2|TRBD1|NA
CASSLTGGRNYGYTF
TGTGCCAGCAGCCTTACAGGGGGCCGTAACTATGGCTACACCTTC
>TRBV27|TRBJ1-6|NA|few
CASSLSVGFSPLHF
TGTGCCAGCAGTTTATCGGTGGGCTTTTCACCCCTCCACTTT
>TRBV28|TRBJ1-5|TRBD1|NA
CASSTGQGRWNNQPQHF
TGTGCCAGCAGCACGGGACAGGGAAGGTGGAACAATCAGCCCCAGCATTTT
>TRBV2|TRBJ2-2|TRBD2|NA
CASSRTSAVTGELFF
TGTGCCAGCAGTCGGACTAGCGCGGTCACCGGGGAGCTGTTTTTT
>TRBV19|TRBJ1-2|TRBD1|NA
CASSLQGDGYTF
TGTGCCAGTAGCCTACAGGGGGATGGCTACACCTTC
>TRBV6-5|TRBJ2-1|NA|NA
CASSRTGRNNEQFF
TGTGCCAGCAGTCGTACAGGCCGAAACAATGAGCAGTTCTTC
>TRBV18|TRBJ2-2|TRBD1|NA
CASSPRQGGNTGELFF
TGTGCCAGCTCACCGCGACAGGGGGGAAACACCGGGGAGCTGTTTTTT
>TRBV4-2|TRBJ2-6|TRBD2|NA
CASSRTRGGASGANVLTF
TGTGCCAGCAGCCGGACGCGCGGGGGGGCCTCTGGGGCCAACGTCCTGACTTTC
>TRBV6-4|TRBJ1-5|NA|NA
CARHGQGRNQPQHF
TGTGCCAGACACGGGCAGGGTCGCAATCAGCCCCAGCATTTT
>TRBV7-2|TRBJ2-1|TRBD2|NA
CASSPGLADNEQFF
TGTGCCAGCAGCCCCGGACTAGCGGACAATGAGCAGTTCTTC
>TRBV7-2|TRBJ1-4|NA|NA
CASSPSSTTNEKLFF
TGTGCCAGCAGCCCATCCAGTACAACTAATGAAAAACTGTTTTTT
>TRBV7-2|TRBJ2-3|TRBD1|NA
CASSLGQGTDTQYF
TGTGCCAGCAGCCTGGGACAGGGCACAGATACGCAGTATTTT
>TRBV28|TRBJ2-2|NA|NA
CASSPQQGRRGGELFF
TGTGCCAGCAGTCCCCAACAGGGCCGGCGAGGCGGGGAGCTGTTTTTT
>TRBV6-5|TRBJ2-2|TRBD1|NA
CASSYDRGVTGELFF
TGTGCCAGCAGTTACGACAGGGGGGTTACCGGGGAGCTGTTTTTT
>TRBV6-5|TRBJ1-2|TRBD1|NA
CASSSLPGQGTYGYTF
TGTGCCAGCAGTTCTTTACCGGGACAGGGGACCTATGGCTACACCTTC
>TRBV28|TRBJ2-5|TRBD2|NA
CASSPGLVAQETQYF
TGTGCCAGCAGCCCCGGACTAGTTGCACAAGAGACCCAGTACTTC
>TRBV6-5|TRBJ2-1|NA|NA
CAIEGPVTYNEQFF
TGTGCCATTGAGGGTCCAGTAACCTACAATGAGCAGTTCTTC
>TRBV3-1/TRBV3-2|TRBJ2-4|TRBD2|NA
CASSHATSGGAIGIQYF
TGTGCCAGCAGCCACGCGACTAGCGGGGGGGCAATCGGCATTCAGTACTTC
>TRBV24-1|TRBJ2-7|TRBD1|NA
CATSDPAGTAEEQYF
TGTGCCACCAGTGATCCCGCCGGGACAGCGGAAGAGCAGTACTTC
>TRBV27|TRBJ2-1|TRBD2|NA
CASTPQGLAGGGEQFF
TGTGCCAGCACCCCCCAAGGGCTAGCGGGGGGGGGTGAGCAGTTCTTC
>TRBV5-5|TRBJ1-3|NA|NA
CASSGGTVPSGNTIYF
TGTGCCAGCAGCGGGGGGACGGTCCCCTCTGGAAACACCATATATTTT
>TRBV5-1|TRBJ2-7|NA|NA
CASSPRTGEQYF
TGCGCCAGCAGCCCGCGGACGGGGGAGCAGTACTTC
>TRBV7-9|TRBJ2-7|TRBD2|few
CASSTTSGASSYEQYF
TGTGCCAGCAGTACTACTAGCGGAGCTAGCTCCTACGAGCAGTACTTC
>TRBV29-1|TRBJ2-1|NA|NA
CSVEYTGSSYNEQFF
TGCAGCGTTGAATATACAGGGAGCTCCTACAATGAGCAGTTCTTC
>TRBV21-1|TRBJ1-5|NA|NA
CASSKGRAGDQPQHF
TGTGCCAGCAGCAAAGGTCGGGCGGGAGATCAGCCCCAGCATTTT
>TRBV19|TRBJ1-4|TRBD1|once
CATSGQGLQGEKLFF
TGTGCCACCTCGGGACAGGGCCTCCAGGGGGAAAAACTGTTTTTT
>TRBV10-3|TRBJ2-7|TRBD2|NA
CAISESSGGLYYEQYF
TGTGCCATCAGTGAGTCCAGCGGGGGTCTCTACTACGAGCAGTACTTC
>TRBV3-1/TRBV3-2|TRBJ2-3|NA|few
CASSQGQGRGLDTQYF
TGTGCCAGCAGCCAAGGACAGGGTCGGGGACTAGATACGCAGTATTTT
>TRBV25-1|TRBJ2-3|NA|few
CASTPQGGYTDTQYF
TGTGCCAGCACCCCACAAGGGGGATACACAGATACGCAGTATTTT
>TRBV3-1/TRBV3-2|TRBJ2-3|TRBD2|NA
CASSRIAGSDTQYF
TGTGCCAGCAGCCGAATAGCGGGCTCAGATACGCAGTATTTT
>TRBV7-2|TRBJ1-6|NA|NA
CASSLLGTPNNSPLHF
TGTGCCAGCAGCTTATTAGGGACACCTAATAATTCACCCCTCCACTTT
>TRBV27|TRBJ1-5|NA|NA
CASSLSRDTSNQPQHF
TGTGCCAGCAGTTTATCCCGGGACACTAGCAATCAGCCCCAGCATTTT
>TRBV27|TRBJ2-5|NA|NA
CASQGGLRKETQYF
TGTGCCAGCCAAGGGGGATTACGTAAAGAGACCCAGTACTTC